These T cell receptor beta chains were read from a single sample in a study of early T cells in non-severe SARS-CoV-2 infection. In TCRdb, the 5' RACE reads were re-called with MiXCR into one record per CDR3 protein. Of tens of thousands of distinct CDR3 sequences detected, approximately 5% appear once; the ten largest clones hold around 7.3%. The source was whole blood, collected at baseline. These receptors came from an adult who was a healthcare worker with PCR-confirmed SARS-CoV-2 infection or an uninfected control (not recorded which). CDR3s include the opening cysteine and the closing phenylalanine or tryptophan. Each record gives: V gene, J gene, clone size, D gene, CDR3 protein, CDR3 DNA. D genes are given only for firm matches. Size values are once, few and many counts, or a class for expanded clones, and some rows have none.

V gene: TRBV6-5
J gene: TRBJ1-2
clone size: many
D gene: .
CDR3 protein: CASNPAGSTNYGYTF
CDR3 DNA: TGTGCCAGCAACCCCGCGGGCAGCACTAACTATGGCTACACCTTC

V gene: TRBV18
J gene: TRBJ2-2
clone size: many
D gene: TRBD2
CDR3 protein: CASSGGRLVAGELFF
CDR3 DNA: TGTGCCAGCTCGGGCGGGAGGCTGGTCGCCGGGGAGCTGTTTTTT

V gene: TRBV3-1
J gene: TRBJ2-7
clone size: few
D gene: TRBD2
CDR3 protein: CASSRSPTSGLEQYF
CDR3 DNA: TGTGCCAGCAGCCGATCGCCGACTAGCGGGCTGGAGCAGTACTTC

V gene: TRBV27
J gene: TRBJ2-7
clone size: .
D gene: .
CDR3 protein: CASISVEQYF
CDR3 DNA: TGTGCCAGCATATCCGTCGAGCAGTACTTC

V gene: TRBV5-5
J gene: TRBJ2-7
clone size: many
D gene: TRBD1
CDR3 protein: CASSLTGTGGREQYF
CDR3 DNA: TGTGCCAGCAGCTTGACCGGGACAGGTGGTCGGGAGCAGTACTTC

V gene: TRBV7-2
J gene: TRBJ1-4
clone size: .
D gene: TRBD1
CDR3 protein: CASSLNRPRTGIVDPGEKLFF
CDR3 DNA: TGTGCCAGCAGCTTAAATCGCCCGAGGACAGGGATCGTAGATCCAGGTGAAAAACTGTTTTTT

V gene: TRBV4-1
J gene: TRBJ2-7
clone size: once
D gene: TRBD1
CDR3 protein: CASSQDQGTGSYEQYF
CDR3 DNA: TGCGCCAGCAGCCAAGATCAGGGGACAGGGTCCTACGAGCAGTACTTC

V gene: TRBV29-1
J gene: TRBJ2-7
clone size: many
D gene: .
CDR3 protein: CSVLRGQGYEQYF
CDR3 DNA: TGCAGCGTCCTAAGAGGTCAGGGCTACGAGCAGTACTTC

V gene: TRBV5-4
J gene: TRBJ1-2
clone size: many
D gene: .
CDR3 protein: CASSLAAGILSGYTF
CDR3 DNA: TGTGCCAGCAGCTTGGCAGCAGGAATTTTGAGTGGCTACACCTTC

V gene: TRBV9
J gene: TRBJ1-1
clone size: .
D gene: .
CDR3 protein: CVSSVVDSTPEAFF
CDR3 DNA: TGTGTCAGCAGCGTAGTCGACTCGACCCCTGAAGCTTTCTTT

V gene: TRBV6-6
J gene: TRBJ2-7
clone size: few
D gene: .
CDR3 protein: CASSYVSAAEQYF
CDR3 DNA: TGTGCCAGCAGTTACGTCTCTGCGGCGGAGCAGTACTTC

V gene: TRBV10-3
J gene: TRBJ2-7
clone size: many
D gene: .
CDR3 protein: CAISARVEQYF
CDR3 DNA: TGTGCCATCAGTGCGAGGGTCGAGCAGTACTTC

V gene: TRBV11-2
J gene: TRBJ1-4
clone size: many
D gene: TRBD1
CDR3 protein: CASSMTPTGAELFF
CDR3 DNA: TGTGCCAGCAGCATGACCCCGACAGGGGCTGAACTGTTTTTT

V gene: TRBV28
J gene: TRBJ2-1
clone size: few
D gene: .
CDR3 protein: CASLGRGSSYNEQFF
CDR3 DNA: TGTGCCAGCCTCGGCAGGGGAAGCTCCTACAATGAGCAGTTCTTC

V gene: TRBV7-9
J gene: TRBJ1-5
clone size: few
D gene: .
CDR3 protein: CASSFMGEQPQHF
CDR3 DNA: TGTGCCAGCAGCTTTATGGGGGAACAGCCCCAGCATTTT

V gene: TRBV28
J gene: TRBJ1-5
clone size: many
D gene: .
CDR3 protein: CASRYLQGIHF
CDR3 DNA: TGTGCCAGCAGGTACTTACAGGGTATACATTTT

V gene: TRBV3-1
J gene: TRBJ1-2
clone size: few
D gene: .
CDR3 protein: CASSQAGQEGYTF
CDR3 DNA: TGTGCCAGCAGCCAAGCAGGTCAGGAAGGCTACACCTTC